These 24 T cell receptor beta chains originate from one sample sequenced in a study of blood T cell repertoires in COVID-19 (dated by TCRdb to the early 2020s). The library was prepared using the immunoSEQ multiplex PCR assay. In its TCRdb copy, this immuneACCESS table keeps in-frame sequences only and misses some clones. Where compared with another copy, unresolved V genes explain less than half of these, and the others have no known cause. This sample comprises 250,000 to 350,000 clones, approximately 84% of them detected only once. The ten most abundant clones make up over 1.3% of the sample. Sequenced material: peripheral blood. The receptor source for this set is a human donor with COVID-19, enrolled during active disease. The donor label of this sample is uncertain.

The CDR3 protein is CASSTNPGQGHEQYF. CDR3 nucleotides: TGTGCCAGCAGTACTAATCCGGGACAGGGCCACGAGCAGTACTTC. V gene TRBV3-1 (or the pseudogene TRBV3-2) combines with J gene TRBJ2-7; 9 bases line up with TRBD1. Losses at the gene ends were 6 bases for V and 5 bases for J; bases not matched to a gene: 11. CDR1 is LGHDT, CDR2 YNNKEL, per germline (reference sequence). This CDR3 contains 15 residues.

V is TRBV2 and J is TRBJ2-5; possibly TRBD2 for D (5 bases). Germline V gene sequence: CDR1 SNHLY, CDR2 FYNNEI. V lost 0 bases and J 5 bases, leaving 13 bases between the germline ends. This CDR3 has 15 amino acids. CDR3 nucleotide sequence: TGTGCCAGCAGTGAAGCGCACGGACCGGGGGAGACCCAGTACTTC. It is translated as CASSEAHGPGETQYF.

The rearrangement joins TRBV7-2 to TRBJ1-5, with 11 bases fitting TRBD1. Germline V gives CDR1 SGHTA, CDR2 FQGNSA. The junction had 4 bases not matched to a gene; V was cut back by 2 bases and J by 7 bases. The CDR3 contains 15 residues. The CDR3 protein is CASSLRTGGGQPQHF. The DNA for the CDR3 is TGTGCCAGCAGCTTAAGGACAGGGGGCGGGCAGCCCCAGCATTTT. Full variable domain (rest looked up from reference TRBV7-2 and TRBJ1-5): GAGVSQSPSNKVTEKGKDVELRCDPISGHTALYWYRQSLGQGLEFLIYFQGNSAPDKSGLPSDRFSAERTGGSVSTLTIQRTQQEDSAVYLCASSLRTGGGQPQHFGDGTRLSIL.

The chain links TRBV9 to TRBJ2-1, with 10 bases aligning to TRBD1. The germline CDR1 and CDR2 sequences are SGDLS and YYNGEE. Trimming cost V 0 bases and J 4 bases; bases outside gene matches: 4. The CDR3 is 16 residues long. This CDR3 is CASSVGSGQGYNEQFF. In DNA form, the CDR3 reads TGTGCCAGCAGCGTAGGCTCGGGACAGGGGTACAATGAGCAGTTCTTC.

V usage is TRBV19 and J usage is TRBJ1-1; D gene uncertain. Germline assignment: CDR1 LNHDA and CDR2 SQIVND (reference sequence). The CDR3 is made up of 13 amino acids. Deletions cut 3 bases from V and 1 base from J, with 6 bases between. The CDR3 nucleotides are TGTGCCAGTAGTATGCGGGGGAACACTGAAGCTTTCTTT. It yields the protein CASSMRGNTEAFF.

This CDR3 is CAWRPDRNTEAFF. The CDR3 DNA reads TGTGCCTGGCGCCCGGACAGGAACACTGAAGCTTTCTTT. This rearrangement joins TRBV30 to TRBJ1-1; a possible D gene is TRBD1 (6 bases). There are 13 residues in the CDR3. Germline V gene sequence: CDR1 GTSNPN, CDR2 SVGIG (reference sequence). V lost 5 bases and J 1 base, leaving 11 bases between the germline ends.

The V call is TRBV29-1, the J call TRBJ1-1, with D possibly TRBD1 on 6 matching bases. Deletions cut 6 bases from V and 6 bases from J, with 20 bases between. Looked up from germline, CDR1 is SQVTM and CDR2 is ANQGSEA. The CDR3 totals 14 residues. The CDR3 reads CSVSSNRVDAEAFF. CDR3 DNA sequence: TGCAGCGTGTCATCTAACAGGGTGGACGCTGAAGCTTTCTTT. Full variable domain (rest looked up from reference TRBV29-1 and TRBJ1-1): SAVISQKPSRDICQRGTSLTIQCQVDSQVTMMFWYRQQPGQSLTLIATANQGSEATYESGFVIDKFPISRPNLTFSTLTVSNMSPEDSSIYLCSVSSNRVDAEAFFGQGTRLTVV.

The CDR3 region is CASSYSGQASSGGYTF. The DNA for the CDR3 is TGTGCCAGCAGTTACTCGGGACAGGCCTCCTCAGGCGGCTACACCTTC. The chain carries TRBV6-5 and TRBJ1-2; 8 bases match TRBD1. Germline CDR1 MNHEY, CDR2 SVGAGI. The CDR3 covers 16 residues. The V segment lost 0 bases and the J segment 8 bases; nucleotides outside the gene matches: 11.

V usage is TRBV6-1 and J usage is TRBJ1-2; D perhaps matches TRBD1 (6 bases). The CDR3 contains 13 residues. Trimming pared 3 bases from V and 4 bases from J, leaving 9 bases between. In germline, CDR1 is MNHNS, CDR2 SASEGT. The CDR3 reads CASSDRGLYGYTF. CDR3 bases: TGTGCCAGCAGTGACAGGGGCCTCTATGGCTACACCTTC.

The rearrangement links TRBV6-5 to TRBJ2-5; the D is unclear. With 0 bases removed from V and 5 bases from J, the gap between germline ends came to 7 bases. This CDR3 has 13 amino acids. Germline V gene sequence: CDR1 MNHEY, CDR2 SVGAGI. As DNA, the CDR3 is TGTGCCAGCAGTTACTCTTCACGGGAGACCCAGTACTTC. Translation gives CASSYSSRETQYF.

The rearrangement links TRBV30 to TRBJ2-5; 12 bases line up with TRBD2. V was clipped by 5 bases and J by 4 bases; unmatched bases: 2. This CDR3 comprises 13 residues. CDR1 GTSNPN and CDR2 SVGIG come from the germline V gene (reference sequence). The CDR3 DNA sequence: TGTGCCTGGGAACTAGCGGGAGGAGAGACCCAGTACTTC. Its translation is CAWELAGGETQYF.

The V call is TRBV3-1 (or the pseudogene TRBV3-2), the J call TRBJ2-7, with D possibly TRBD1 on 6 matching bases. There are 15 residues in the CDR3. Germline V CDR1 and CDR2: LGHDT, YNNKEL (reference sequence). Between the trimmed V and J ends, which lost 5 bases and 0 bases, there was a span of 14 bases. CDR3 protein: CASSGGQLNSYEQYF. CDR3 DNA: TGTGCCAGCAGCGGTGGACAGCTTAACTCCTACGAGCAGTACTTC.

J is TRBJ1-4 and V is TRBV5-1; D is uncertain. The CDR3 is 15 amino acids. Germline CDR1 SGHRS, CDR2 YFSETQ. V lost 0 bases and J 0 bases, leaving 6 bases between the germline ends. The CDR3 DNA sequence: TGCGCCAGCAGCTTGGCGGTTGCAACTAATGAAAAACTGTTTTTT. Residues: CASSLAVATNEKLFF.

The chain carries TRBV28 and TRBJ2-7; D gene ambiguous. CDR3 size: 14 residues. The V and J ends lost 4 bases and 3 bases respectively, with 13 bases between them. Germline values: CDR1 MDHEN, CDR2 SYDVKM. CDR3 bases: TGTGCCAGCAGTTACCGGCGGCAGAGCTACGAGCAGTACTTC. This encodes CASSYRRQSYEQYF.

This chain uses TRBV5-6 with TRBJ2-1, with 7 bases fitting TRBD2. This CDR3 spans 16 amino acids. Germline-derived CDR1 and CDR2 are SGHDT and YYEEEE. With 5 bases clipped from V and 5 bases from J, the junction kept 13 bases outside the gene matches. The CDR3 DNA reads TGTGCCAGCAGTCCGTTCAGAAGCGGGATGGACAATGAGCAGTTCTTC. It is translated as CASSPFRSGMDNEQFF.

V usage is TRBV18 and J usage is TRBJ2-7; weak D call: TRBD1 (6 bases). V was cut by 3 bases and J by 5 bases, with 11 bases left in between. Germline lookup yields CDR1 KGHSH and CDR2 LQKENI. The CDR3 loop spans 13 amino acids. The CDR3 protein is CASSPPKGDEQYF. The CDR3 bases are TGTGCCAGCTCACCCCCGAAGGGGGACGAGCAGTACTTC.

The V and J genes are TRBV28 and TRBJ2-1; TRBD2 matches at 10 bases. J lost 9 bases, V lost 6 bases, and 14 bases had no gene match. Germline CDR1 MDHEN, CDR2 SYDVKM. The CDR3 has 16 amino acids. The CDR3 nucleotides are TGTGCCAGCAGCCGAGCGGGAGGGCCCAACCTATCTGAGCAGTTCTTC. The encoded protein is CASSRAGGPNLSEQFF.

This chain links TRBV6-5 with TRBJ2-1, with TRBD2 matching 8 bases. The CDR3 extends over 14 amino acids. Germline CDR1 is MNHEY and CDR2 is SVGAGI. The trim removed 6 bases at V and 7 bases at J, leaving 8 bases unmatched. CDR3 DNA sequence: TGTGCCAGCAGGGGCGCTTCGGGAGGGAATGAGCAGTTCTTC. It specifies CASRGASGGNEQFF.

The CDR3 nucleotides are TGTGCCAGCAGTTACTTGGGTGAACAGGCCGGGGAGCTGTTTTTT. Protein sequence: CASSYLGEQAGELFF. The V and J genes are TRBV6-6 and TRBJ2-2, with a tentative D call TRBD1 (5 bases). Germline values: CDR1 MNHNY, CDR2 SVGAGI (reference sequence). V gave up 1 base and J gave up 6 bases, with 12 bases separating them. The CDR3 has 15 amino acids.

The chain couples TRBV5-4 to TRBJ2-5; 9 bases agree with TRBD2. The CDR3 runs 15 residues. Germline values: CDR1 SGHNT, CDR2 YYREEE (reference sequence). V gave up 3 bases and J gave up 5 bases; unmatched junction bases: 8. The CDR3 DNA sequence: TGTGCCAGCAGCTACGGGGCGGGAGGGTCTGAGACCCAGTACTTC. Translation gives CASSYGAGGSETQYF. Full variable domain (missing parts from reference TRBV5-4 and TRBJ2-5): ETGVTQSPTHLIKTRGQQVTLRCSSQSGHNTVSWYQQALGQGPQFIFQYYREEENGRGNFPPRFSGLQFPNYSSELNVNALELDDSALYLCASSYGAGGSETQYFGPGTRLLVL.

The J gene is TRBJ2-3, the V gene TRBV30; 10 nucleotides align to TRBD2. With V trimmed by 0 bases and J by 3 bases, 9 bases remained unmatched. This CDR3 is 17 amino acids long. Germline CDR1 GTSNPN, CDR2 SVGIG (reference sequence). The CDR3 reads CAWSVFASGRWTDTQYF. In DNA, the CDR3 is TGTGCCTGGAGTGTTTTTGCTAGCGGGAGATGGACAGATACGCAGTATTTT.

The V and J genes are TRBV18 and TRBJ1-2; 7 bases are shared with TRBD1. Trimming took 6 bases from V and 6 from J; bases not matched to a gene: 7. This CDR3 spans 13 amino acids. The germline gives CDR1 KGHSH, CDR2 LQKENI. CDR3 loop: CASSSTGDDGYTF. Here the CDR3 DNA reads TGTGCCAGCTCCTCAACAGGGGACGATGGCTACACCTTC.

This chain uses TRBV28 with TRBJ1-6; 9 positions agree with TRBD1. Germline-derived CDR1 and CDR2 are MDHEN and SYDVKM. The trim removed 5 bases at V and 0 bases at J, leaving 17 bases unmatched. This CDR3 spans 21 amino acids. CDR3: CASSRRPGTGLRSSYNSPLHF. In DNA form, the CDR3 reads TGTGCCAGCAGTCGGCGGCCTGGGACAGGGCTCAGAAGCTCCTATAATTCACCCCTCCACTTT.

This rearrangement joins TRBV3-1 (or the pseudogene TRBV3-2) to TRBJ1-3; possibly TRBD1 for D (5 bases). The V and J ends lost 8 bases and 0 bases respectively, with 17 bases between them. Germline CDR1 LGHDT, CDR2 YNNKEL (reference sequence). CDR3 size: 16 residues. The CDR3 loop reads CASGGGLGGSGNTIYF. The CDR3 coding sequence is TGTGCCAGCGGGGGGGGACTCGGAGGCTCTGGAAACACCATATATTTT.